These T cell receptor beta chains were read from a single sample in a study of technical replicates of blood from several donors. Profiling relied on immunoSEQ multiplex PCR, and the TCRdb table lists in-frame clones only, not all of them. Of under 95,000 clones in the sample, 95% to 98% were seen once. Sequences were obtained from T cells isolated from PBMCs. These receptors came from a human donor in good health. Each CDR3 is given with its conserved first and last residue.

v_call: TRBV18; cdr3_aa: CASSPPDIYEQYF
v_call: TRBV6-6; cdr3_aa: CASSHRESGYTF
v_call: TRBV28; cdr3_aa: CASRQKSYEQYF
v_call: TRBV4-1; cdr3_aa: CASSQVPGGAKNIQYF
v_call: TRBV4-1; cdr3_aa: CASSQAPQGVMSEKLFF
v_call: TRBV5-6; cdr3_aa: CASSLSGGYEQYF
v_call: TRBV5-1; cdr3_aa: CASSPLLSGGSYNEQFF
v_call: TRBV5-1; cdr3_aa: CASSNTGAQRGYTF
v_call: TRBV27; cdr3_aa: CASSSSGLYNEQFF
v_call: TRBV30; cdr3_aa: CAWSLSWNTEAFF
v_call: TRBV30; cdr3_aa: CAWSVRENTEAFF
v_call: TRBV4-1; cdr3_aa: CASSQGANTALPRYGYTF
v_call: TRBV6-5; cdr3_aa: CASSYLDRGYGEQYF
v_call: TRBV5-1; cdr3_aa: CASSLAAGVDTQYF
v_call: TRBV9; cdr3_aa: CASSVTGFAGANVLTF
v_call: TRBV5-4; cdr3_aa: CASSFEIAGEPYEQYF
v_call: TRBV5-4; cdr3_aa: CASSLGRGYLYEQYF
v_call: TRBV19; cdr3_aa: CASSTGGGRNEQFF
v_call: TRBV6-5; cdr3_aa: CASSYSALTGYNEQFF
v_call: TRBV2; cdr3_aa: CASSGGTRASTDTQYF
v_call: TRBV5-4; cdr3_aa: CASSAEYELGGYTF
v_call: TRBV19; cdr3_aa: CASRERGGRSYEQYF
v_call: TRBV28; cdr3_aa: CASSFTGQTTLSSYNEQFF
v_call: TRBV27; cdr3_aa: CASSLWAGPLATNEKLFF
v_call: TRBV6-4; cdr3_aa: CASSDSPGYGELFF
v_call: TRBV30; cdr3_aa: CAWRPRSSGNTIYF
v_call: TRBV13; cdr3_aa: CASSLEPRLASYEQYF
v_call: TRBV4-1; cdr3_aa: CASSQDGDRGASEQYF
v_call: TRBV28; cdr3_aa: CASSSTGTGAMPQHF
v_call: TRBV27; cdr3_aa: CASSLGLADVGYEQYF
v_call: TRBV30; cdr3_aa: CAWRPGLVLETQYF
v_call: TRBV5-6; cdr3_aa: CASSLGQLQPQHF
v_call: TRBV6-5; cdr3_aa: CASRPPQGLDEQFF
v_call: TRBV9; cdr3_aa: CASSVAGTGNVGTEAFF
v_call: TRBV5-1; cdr3_aa: CASSYSSQETQYF
v_call: TRBV5-1; cdr3_aa: CASSLPGQGAPGELFF
v_call: TRBV5-1; cdr3_aa: CASRTDPGGSYNSPLHF
v_call: TRBV4-2; cdr3_aa: CASSQDRRVSLDTQYF
v_call: TRBV5-4; cdr3_aa: CASSLGADEQYF
v_call: TRBV23-1; cdr3_aa: CASSHTGRSNQPQHF
v_call: TRBV7-6; cdr3_aa: CASSRLSGNTIYF
v_call: TRBV6-4; cdr3_aa: CASSAKLADSYNEQFF
v_call: TRBV28; cdr3_aa: CASVTGATNEKLFF
v_call: TRBV4-1; cdr3_aa: CASSQVQRERSYNEQFF
v_call: TRBV28; cdr3_aa: CASSYGGGRETQYF
v_call: TRBV9; cdr3_aa: CASSVSGATRDGYTF
v_call: TRBV6-5; cdr3_aa: CASSLQGNQPQHF
v_call: TRBV20-1; cdr3_aa: CSVGQTYEQYF
v_call: TRBV2; cdr3_aa: CASKGEGRGEQFF
v_call: TRBV27; cdr3_aa: CASSFTPGVSLLDTQYF
v_call: TRBV9; cdr3_aa: CASSRTGGLNQPQHF
v_call: TRBV7-9; cdr3_aa: CASSGSGMNYEQYF